What follows are 20 T cell receptor beta chains derived from one specimen sequenced in a study of cytomegalovirus exposure and HLA in healthy donors. The PCR made use of 60 Vbeta and 13 Jbeta primers. Profiled with immunoSEQ multiplex PCR; TCRdb holds only in-frame clones, not every one. The table records 150,000 to 200,000 clones, approximately 84% of them present only once. Sequenced: PBMCs. Every receptor here comes from a boy aged 5 to 17 in good health and CMV-seronegative.

The chain carries TRBV19 and TRBJ2-1, with D tentatively TRBD2 (5 bases). V lost 6 bases, J lost 3 bases, and 9 bases lay in between. Germline lookup yields CDR1 LNHDA and CDR2 SQIVND (reference sequence). There are 13 residues in the CDR3. The CDR3 coding sequence is TGTGCCAGTAGAGAACTAGTCTACAATGAGCAGTTCTTC. This translates into CASRELVYNEQFF.

This clone was counted once. This rearrangement joins TRBV27 to TRBJ1-5; 8 bases are a match to TRBD1. The CDR3 consists of 16 residues. Trimming removed 4 bases from V and 6 bases from J; junction bases left unmatched: 11. Per germline, CDR1 MNHEY and CDR2 SMNVEV (reference sequence). Here the CDR3 reads CASSSGQGATGQPQHF. Written as DNA, the CDR3 is TGTGCCAGCAGTTCCGGCCAGGGGGCGACAGGTCAGCCCCAGCATTTT.

The chain joins TRBV27 to TRBJ1-5; D is unclear. This CDR3 has 13 amino acids. Germline CDR1 and CDR2: MNHEY and SMNVEV (reference sequence). V was cut by 6 bases and J by 0 bases, with 6 bases left in between. CDR3 region: CASRLYSNQPQHF. DNA for the CDR3: TGTGCCAGCAGACTATATAGCAATCAGCCCCAGCATTTT.

On this clone itself: The sample contains more than one DNA sequence encoding this CDR3. The chain uses TRBV15 and TRBJ1-2; the D gene is possibly TRBD1 (6 bases). Germline V gives CDR1 LNHNV, CDR2 YYDKDF (reference sequence). Trimming stripped 1 base from V and 5 bases from J, with 11 bases between. The CDR3 contains 14 residues. The CDR3: CATSRGQAIYGYTF. CDR3 DNA: TGTGCCACCAGCAGAGGACAGGCTATATATGGCTACACCTTC.

The chain has TRBV7-9 and TRBJ2-3; 9 bases are a match to TRBD2. CDR1 SEHNR and CDR2 FQNEAQ come from the germline V gene (reference sequence). CDR3 length: 14 amino acids. The V and J ends lost 6 bases and 5 bases, in that order; junction bases with no gene match: 6. CDR3 sequence reads: CASSWAGGIDTQYF. CDR3 coding DNA: TGTGCCAGCAGTTGGGCGGGGGGGATAGATACGCAGTATTTT. Supplemented by reference TRBV7-9 and TRBJ2-3, the full variable domain reads DTGVSQNPRHKITKRGQNVTFRCDPISEHNRLYWYRQTLGQGPEFLTYFQNEAQLEKSRLLSDRFSAERPKGSFSTLEIQRTEQGDSAMYLCASSWAGGIDTQYFGPGTRLTVL.

The rearrangement links TRBV6-1 to TRBJ1-5; tentative D call: TRBD1 (5 bases). V was shortened by 3 bases and J by 7 bases, with 16 bases between the two germline ends. Germline CDR1 MNHNS, CDR2 SASEGT. CDR3 length: 15 residues. CDR3 sequence (DNA): TGTGCCAGCAGTGAGGCTGGGGGGGTGTACCAGCCCCAGCATTTT. As protein: CASSEAGGVYQPQHF.

The rearrangement uses TRBV28 and TRBJ2-7, with 7 bases identical to TRBD1. Germline-derived CDR1 and CDR2 are MDHEN and SYDVKM. The V and J ends lost 6 bases and 3 bases, in that order; junction bases with no gene match: 29. The CDR3 runs to 21 residues. The CDR3 protein is CASSSRHPDRAGGQVRYEQYF. CDR3 sequence (DNA): TGTGCCAGCAGCTCCCGACACCCAGACAGGGCCGGCGGTCAAGTCCGCTACGAGCAGTACTTC.

The chain links TRBV5-1 to TRBJ2-1; D not resolved. CDR3 length: 14 residues. Germline V CDR1 and CDR2: SGHRS, YFSETQ. V shed 6 bases and J shed 6 bases, with 16 bases lying between them. This chain's CDR3 is CASNSYPKANEQFF. The CDR3 DNA reads as TGCGCCAGCAATTCGTATCCCAAAGCCAATGAGCAGTTCTTC.

J is TRBJ2-7 and V is TRBV30; TRBD1 matches at 11 bases. The CDR3 totals 15 residues. Germline loops: CDR1 GTSNPN, CDR2 SVGIG (reference sequence). J was trimmed by 3 bases and V by 0 bases; bases with no gene match: 4. The CDR3 region has the DNA TGTGCCTGGAGTGTAGGCGGGACAGGGGGCTACGAGCAGTACTTC. It encodes CAWSVGGTGGYEQYF.

V gene TRBV28 combines with J gene TRBJ2-6; 7 nucleotides match TRBD2. The V segment lost 1 base and the J segment 3 bases; nucleotides outside the gene matches: 12. The V gene's germline CDR1 is MDHEN and CDR2 SYDVKM. The CDR3 spans 19 residues. CDR3 region: CASSLSWGGMGSGANVLTF. CDR3 coding DNA: TGTGCCAGCAGTTTATCCTGGGGGGGAATGGGGAGTGGGGCCAACGTCCTGACTTTC.

The J gene is TRBJ1-1, the V gene TRBV5-7; 8 positions match TRBD1. TRBV5-7 counts as an open reading frame of uncertain function. This CDR3 comprises 14 residues. Trimming cost V 5 bases and J 3 bases; bases outside gene matches: 6. The CDR3 is CASRRTGPDTEAFF. The CDR3 DNA sequence: TGTGCCAGCAGAAGGACAGGGCCAGACACTGAAGCTTTCTTT.

This clone has a single count. This CDR3 is CASSLLAGGQETQYF. CDR3 sequence (DNA): TGCGCCAGCAGCTTATTAGCGGGGGGACAAGAGACCCAGTACTTC. V usage is TRBV5-1 and J usage is TRBJ2-5; TRBD2 agrees at 10 bases. CDR1 SGHRS and CDR2 YFSETQ come from the germline V gene. This CDR3 comprises 15 residues. With V trimmed by 2 bases and J by 2 bases, 3 bases remained unmatched.

The chain carries TRBV2 and TRBJ2-7, with 8 bases identical to TRBD1. Germline V gene sequence: CDR1 SNHLY, CDR2 FYNNEI. The CDR3 has 14 amino acids. V shed 4 bases, J shed 3 bases, and the junction held 5 bases outside the gene matches. The chain's CDR3 is CASSGTGRIYEQYF. CDR3 coding DNA: TGTGCCAGCAGTGGGACAGGGAGGATCTACGAGCAGTACTTC.

The chain has TRBV2 and TRBJ2-1, with TRBD2 matching over 9 bases. The CDR3 consists of 15 residues. Per germline, CDR1 SNHLY and CDR2 FYNNEI. The V gene end was trimmed by 4 bases and the J gene end by 5 bases; junction bases not matched to a gene: 6. Here the CDR3 DNA reads TGTGCCAGCAGTGGGGGGACTAGCTTACACAATGAGCAGTTCTTC. Translating gives CASSGGTSLHNEQFF. Full variable domain (rest looked up from reference TRBV2 and TRBJ2-1): EPEVTQTPSHQVTQMGQEVILRCVPISNHLYFYWYRQILGQKVEFLVSFYNNEISEKSEIFDDQFSVERPDGSNFTLKIRSTKLEDSAMYFCASSGGTSLHNEQFFGPGTRLTVL.

Points on this clone: Germline is not matched at one junction end, which may reflect a read error. The chain is built from TRBV7-7 and TRBJ2-2; TRBD1 agrees at 9 bases. This CDR3 is 15 amino acids long. Germline assignment: CDR1 SSHAT and CDR2 FNYEAQ (reference sequence). CDR3 sequence (DNA): TGTGCTAGCAGCTTCGTACAGGGGGCGACCGGGGAGCTGTTTTTT. This gives the protein CASSFVQGATGELFF.

V is TRBV28 and J is TRBJ2-7, with TRBD1 as a possible D gene (6 bases). Germline-derived CDR1 and CDR2 are MDHEN and SYDVKM. This CDR3 has 14 amino acids. Trimming removed 6 bases from V and 2 bases from J, with 14 bases in between. The CDR3 DNA reads as TGTGCCAGCAGGTTGCAGGGGTTCACCTACGAGCAGTACTTC. Translated: CASRLQGFTYEQYF.

The chain carries TRBV6-1 and TRBJ1-2; 7 positions agree with TRBD1. The CDR3 is 14 residues long. The V segment lost 7 bases and the J segment 8 bases; nucleotides outside the gene matches: 13. Germline loops: CDR1 MNHNS, CDR2 SASEGT. The CDR3: CASKESGTVRGYTF. CDR3 nucleotides: TGTGCCAGCAAAGAATCCGGGACAGTAAGGGGCTACACCTTC.

The chain uses TRBV29-1 and TRBJ1-3, with 8 bases lining up with TRBD1. Germline trimming cut 4 bases from V and 0 bases from J; bases unmatched to any gene: 5. CDR1 and CDR2 from the germline V gene are SQVTM and ANQGSEA. This CDR3 contains 15 residues. CDR3 coding DNA: TGCAGCGTTGTCAGGGGGCCGAGCTCTGGAAACACCATATATTTT. Translation: CSVVRGPSSGNTIYF.

The rearrangement joins TRBV7-9 to TRBJ2-2; TRBD1 matches 7 bases. The CDR3 length is 17 residues. Germline-derived CDR1 and CDR2 are SEHNR and FQNEAQ (reference sequence). The junction had 10 bases not matched to a gene; V was cut back by 4 bases and J by 2 bases. The CDR3 loop reads CASSSIDREQNTGELFF. The CDR3 DNA sequence: TGTGCCAGCAGCTCAATCGACAGGGAACAAAACACCGGGGAGCTGTTTTTT.

The chain joins TRBV4-1 to TRBJ2-1; the match to TRBD2 covers 8 bases. Germline-derived CDR1 and CDR2 are MGHRA and YSYEKL. The CDR3 has 18 residues. J was trimmed by 0 bases and V by 0 bases; bases with no gene match: 7. The CDR3 region is CASSQDGVAGISYNEQFF. CDR3 DNA: TGCGCCAGCAGCCAAGATGGGGTAGCGGGAATCTCCTACAATGAGCAGTTCTTC.